The 12 T cell receptor beta chains below were found in one sample sequenced in a study of CD8+CD57+ T cells in acquired aplastic anemia. Genomic DNA provided the template from which TCR beta VDJ and CDR3 profiles were obtained. TCRdb reprocessed the reads with MiXCR, giving one entry per CDR3 protein. The table lists 180,000 or so distinct CDR3 sequences, approximately 46% of them singletons. Sequencing input: sorted CD4+, CD8+, or CD8+CD57+ T cells (not recorded which) from PBMCs. These receptors all come from a human donor in good health.

There are many counts of this clonotype. The rearrangement links TRBV6-5 to TRBJ1-2; D is unresolved. The CDR3 totals 16 residues. V lost 4 bases and J 0 bases, leaving 15 bases between the germline ends. The germline gives CDR1 MNHEY, CDR2 SVGAGI. The CDR3 reads CASSFDGEPTNYGYTF. The CDR3 region has the DNA TGTGCCAGCAGTTTCGACGGTGAGCCCACTAACTATGGCTACACCTTC.

The chain joins TRBV7-2 to TRBJ1-1; D not resolved. The germline gives CDR1 SGHTA, CDR2 FQGNSA. CDR3 length equals 15 residues. Trimming pared 5 bases from V and 4 bases from J, leaving 17 bases between. CDR3 in DNA: TGTGCCAGCAGCCTAGGGTATCAGCGCACCACTGAAGCTTTCTTT. Protein product: CASSLGYQRTTEAFF.

About this clonotype itself: This sequence may be a read error, since a much larger clone differs from it by one base. The genes are TRBV24-1 and TRBJ1-2; D may be TRBD1 (5 bases). The CDR3 has 13 amino acids. Trimming cost V 5 bases and J 8 bases, with 14 bases left between them. The germline CDR1 and CDR2 sequences are KGHDR and SFDVKD. The CDR3, as DNA: TGTGCCACCAGTGTACAAGGCAGGGTAGGCTACACCTTC. Translation gives CATSVQGRVGYTF.

This clonotype showed up just once. Given the absence of the conserved phenylalanine or tryptophan at the CDR3 end, a read error is likely. The gene calls are TRBV15 and TRBJ1-2; D gene uncertain. Trimming removed 0 bases at V and 4 bases at J, with 12 bases between. CDR1 is LNHNV, CDR2 YYDKDF, per germline (reference sequence). This CDR3 has 15 residues. CDR3: CATSRDSYGFYGYTL. The CDR3 nucleotides are TGTGCCACCAGCAGAGATTCCTACGGATTCTATGGCTACACCCTC.

This clonotype appeared a few times. The V call is TRBV3-1, the J call TRBJ1-1; possible D gene TRBD1, 5 bases. Germline V lookup: CDR1 LGHDT, CDR2 YNNKEL (reference sequence). V was clipped by 4 bases and J by 4 bases, with 13 bases between them. This CDR3 is built from 14 residues. CDR3 DNA: TGTGCCAGCAGCCGTGCCGGGGGGAGCACTGAAGCTTTCTTT. As protein: CASSRAGGSTEAFF. Full variable domain (missing parts from reference TRBV3-1 and TRBJ1-1): DTAVSQTPKYLVTQMGNDKSIKCEQNLGHDTMYWYKQDSKKFLKIMFSYNNKELIINETVPNRFSPKSPDKAHLNLHINSLELGDSAVYFCASSRAGGSTEAFFGQGTRLTVV.

On this clonotype: One base away lies a much larger clone, so this may be a sequencing read error. This rearrangement joins TRBV19 to TRBJ2-2, with 7 bases fitting TRBD1. The germline V gene has CDR1 LNHDA and CDR2 SQIVND (reference sequence). This CDR3 is built from 16 residues. In DNA, the CDR3 is TGTGCCAGTAGTCTACGACAGGGATTCGCCACCGGGGAGCTGGTTTTT. Translating gives CASSLRQGFATGELVF.

J is TRBJ1-2 and V is TRBV19; no clear D. V lost 3 bases and J lost 3, with 14 bases in between. Germline V CDR1 and CDR2: LNHDA, SQIVND (reference sequence). The CDR3 totals 15 residues. CDR3 protein: CASSIRLSAHYGYTF. The CDR3 DNA is TGTGCCAGTAGTATTAGACTCAGCGCACACTATGGCTACACCTTC.

The V call is TRBV29-1, the J call TRBJ2-5, with no clear D. CDR1 and CDR2 from the germline V gene are SQVTM and ANQGSEA. The CDR3 is 10 amino acids. In DNA form, the CDR3 reads TGCAGGTCCGACGCCGAGACCCAGTACTTC. Its protein product is CRSDAETQYF.

This clonotype was seen repeatedly, ten times or more. The V call is TRBV15, the J call TRBJ2-1, with 12 bases lining up with TRBD2. The J segment lost 4 bases and the V segment lost 3 bases, leaving 4 bases of the junction unmatched. Per the germline V gene, CDR1 is LNHNV and CDR2 is YYDKDF (reference sequence). This CDR3 has 16 amino acids. CDR3 coding DNA: TGTGCCACCAGCAGTGGACTAGCGGGGTTGTACAATGAGCAGTTCTTC. Translated: CATSSGLAGLYNEQFF.

The sample holds many counts of this clonotype. The CDR3 DNA reads as TGTGCCAGCAATCGGCCGAACACTGAAGCTTTCTTT. Amino acid sequence: CASNRPNTEAFF. The V gene is TRBV5-4, the J gene TRBJ1-1; D is unresolved. The V end was cut by 6 bases, the J end by 1 base, with 7 bases between. The CDR3 is 12 residues long. The germline V gene encodes CDR1 SGHNT and CDR2 YYREEE (reference sequence).

This clonotype was detected only a few times. The chain carries TRBV7-2 and TRBJ1-2, with a possible D match to TRBD1 (5 bases). In germline, CDR1 is SGHTA, CDR2 FQGNSA. This CDR3 has 13 residues. Trimming took off 3 bases at V and 7 bases at J, with 12 bases between the two ends. The CDR3 DNA follows: TGTGCCAGCAGCTTGGGGCGGAGGGGTGGCTACACCTTC. It yields the protein CASSLGRRGGYTF.

At least ten counts were recorded for this clonotype. The chain couples TRBV24-1 to TRBJ2-3; D remains ambiguous. V was trimmed by 4 bases and J by 4 bases, leaving 11 bases between them. The CDR3 has 14 residues. Per germline, CDR1 KGHDR and CDR2 SFDVKD. CDR3 loop: CATSEATRADTQYF. The DNA of the CDR3 is TGTGCCACCAGTGAAGCTACCCGAGCAGATACGCAGTATTTT.